The 30 T cell receptor beta chains below were found in one sample sequenced in a study of glioma-infiltrating T cells after dendritic cell vaccination. Generated by immunoSEQ multiplex PCR, the TCRdb table keeps only in-frame clones and is missing some. The table records tens of thousands of clones, roughly 89% of them present only once. Sample: blood, taken before dendritic cell vaccination. Receptor source: a human donor with glioblastoma.

The chain carries TRBV6-1 and TRBJ1-1; a weak D match, TRBD1 (5 bases). V gave up 10 bases and J gave up 4 bases, with 19 bases separating them. The CDR3 is 14 residues long. The V gene's germline CDR1 is MNHNS and CDR2 SASEGT. The CDR3 loop reads CATLGEGWGTEAFF. Here the CDR3 DNA reads TGTGCCACTTTGGGGGAGGGGTGGGGCACTGAAGCTTTCTTT.

V is TRBV5-1 and J is TRBJ2-5; D possibly corresponds to TRBD1 (5 bases). The assigned J gene may be wrong: the sequence end matches TRBJ2-7 better. CDR3 length equals 15 residues. Germline-derived CDR1 and CDR2 are SGHRS and YFSETQ. The CDR3 loop is CASSSGAAILDEQYF. The CDR3 DNA follows: TGCGCCAGCAGCTCTGGGGCAGCGATTTTAGACGAGCAGTACTTC.

The chain combines TRBV29-1 with TRBJ2-2, with D tentatively TRBD2 (6 bases). Per the germline V gene, CDR1 is SQVTM and CDR2 is ANQGSEA. The CDR3 is 15 residues long. Here the CDR3 reads CGGAGPNTNTGELFF. The CDR3 bases are TGCGGAGGGGCGGGTCCCAATACTAACACCGGGGAGCTGTTTTTT.

The V gene is TRBV5-1, the J gene TRBJ2-3, with D perhaps matching TRBD1 (5 bases). The germline V gene encodes CDR1 SGHRS and CDR2 YFSETQ. The CDR3 runs 14 residues. V dropped 4 bases and J dropped 6 bases, with 15 bases sitting between them. The CDR3, as DNA: TGCGCCAGCAGCGATGGGGCGGCGGCGGATACGCAGTATTTT. Its translation is CASSDGAAADTQYF.

The V gene is TRBV18, the J gene TRBJ1-3; the D gene is possibly TRBD1 (6 bases). Deletions cut 0 bases from V and 0 bases from J, with 12 bases between. Germline CDR1 and CDR2: KGHSH and LQKENI. CDR3 length: 17 amino acids. The CDR3 spells CASSPPPGQHSGNTIYF. The DNA for the CDR3 is TGTGCCAGCTCACCACCTCCAGGACAGCACTCTGGAAACACCATATATTTT.

V is TRBV27 and J is TRBJ1-5; 8 positions agree with TRBD1. This CDR3 contains 13 residues. V lost 10 bases, J lost 2 bases, and 4 bases stayed unmatched. Germline V gene lookup returns CDR1 MNHEY and CDR2 SMNVEV (reference sequence). For the CDR3, the DNA is TGTGCCACCAGGGGGCGAGGCAATCAGCCCCAGCATTTT. Translated, it gives CATRGRGNQPQHF.

The chain has TRBV27 and TRBJ2-2; 14 bases agree with TRBD2. The germline gives CDR1 MNHEY, CDR2 SMNVEV (reference sequence). CDR3 length: 15 residues. Germline trimming cut 6 bases from V and 7 bases from J; bases unmatched to any gene: 4. The CDR3 sequence: CASSGTSGGIGELFF. Written as DNA, the CDR3 is TGTGCCAGCAGCGGGACTAGCGGGGGTATCGGGGAGCTGTTTTTT.

The gene calls are TRBV19 and TRBJ1-5; possible D gene TRBD1, 5 bases. The V end lost 5 bases, the J end lost 3 bases, and 14 bases lay between the germline ends. The CDR3 has 15 amino acids. The germline V gene has CDR1 LNHDA and CDR2 SQIVND (reference sequence). The DNA for the CDR3 is TGTGCCAGTAGTGCGGGACCCCTGGTCAATCAGCCCCAGCATTTT. As protein: CASSAGPLVNQPQHF.

This chain uses TRBV19 with TRBJ1-1, with 8 positions matching TRBD1. J lost 8 bases, V lost 4 bases, and 3 bases had no gene match. This CDR3 spans 12 amino acids. Germline values: CDR1 LNHDA, CDR2 SQIVND (reference sequence). The DNA of the CDR3 is TGTGCCAGTAGTAGTCGGACAGGGGAAGCTTTCTTT. Protein product: CASSSRTGEAFF.

The J gene is TRBJ1-5, the V gene TRBV30, with D possibly matching TRBD1 (6 bases). The CDR3 sequence is 13 residues long. Looked up from germline, CDR1 is GTSNPN and CDR2 is SVGIG (reference sequence). Trimming pared 5 bases from V and 2 bases from J, leaving 10 bases between. As DNA, the CDR3 is TGTGCCTGGGGAGGGGGGGGCAATCAGCCCCAGCATTTT. This sequence encodes CAWGGGGNQPQHF.

The chain links TRBV7-9 to TRBJ1-1, with D unclear. Germline V gene data show CDR1 as SEHNR and CDR2 as FQNEAQ (reference sequence). V dropped 5 bases and J dropped 6 bases, with 10 bases sitting between them. The CDR3 is 12 amino acids. The CDR3 DNA sequence: TGTGCCAGCAGCCAAATGGACTCTGAAGCTTTCTTT. Translated, it gives CASSQMDSEAFF.

This clone was recorded only once. The chain couples TRBV11-3 to TRBJ2-3; D is undetermined. The CDR3 is 12 residues long. V was shortened by 1 base and J by 4 bases, with 3 bases between the two germline ends. Germline CDR1 is SGHNT and CDR2 is YENEEA. The chain's CDR3 is CASSLGPDTQYF. The CDR3, as DNA: TGTGCCAGCAGCTTAGGGCCAGATACGCAGTATTTT.

V and J are TRBV9 and TRBJ2-1, with 11 bases lining up with TRBD2. V was clipped by 0 bases and J by 4 bases; unmatched bases: 3. Germline CDR1 is SGDLS and CDR2 is YYNGEE. This CDR3 comprises 16 residues. CDR3 sequence reads: CASSVGGLAGYNEQFF. The CDR3, as DNA: TGTGCCAGCAGCGTAGGAGGACTAGCGGGTTACAATGAGCAGTTCTTC.

The V gene is TRBV25-1, the J gene TRBJ2-5; 7 bases map to TRBD1. The DNA end is more similar to TRBJ2-7, so the J call may be wrong. This CDR3 contains 15 residues. Germline CDR1 MGHDK, CDR2 SYGVNS. This chain's CDR3 is CASSEGTAGAYEQYF. CDR3 DNA sequence: TGTGCCAGCAGTGAGGGGACAGCCGGTGCCTACGAGCAGTACTTC.

The genes are TRBV5-6 and TRBJ1-2; D gene unclear. Per the germline V gene, CDR1 is SGHDT and CDR2 is YYEEEE. This CDR3 is 12 amino acids long. Trimming took 4 bases from V and 0 from J, leaving 4 bases between them. This CDR3 is CASSLANYGYTF. Here the CDR3 DNA reads TGTGCCAGCAGCCTAGCTAACTATGGCTACACCTTC.

CDR3 residues: CASSRDRQETQYF. The CDR3 DNA reads as TGTGCCAGCAGCCGGGACAGGCAAGAGACCCAGTACTTC. This rearrangement joins TRBV11-2 to TRBJ2-5; TRBD1 matches 8 bases. The CDR3 spans 13 residues. Trimming removed 5 bases from V and 2 bases from J; junction bases left unmatched: 1. CDR1 and CDR2 (germline): SGHAT, FQNNGV.

This chain uses TRBV5-5 with TRBJ1-2; the D gene is possibly TRBD1 (5 bases). The CDR3 has 16 amino acids. In germline, CDR1 is SGHKS, CDR2 YYEKEE (reference sequence). The ends were cut back, 1 base at V and 3 bases at J, with 16 bases in the middle. The CDR3 here is CASSLSPGLQDYGYTF. In DNA, the CDR3 is TGTGCCAGCAGCTTGTCCCCGGGACTTCAGGACTATGGCTACACCTTC.

The chain carries TRBV10-2 and TRBJ1-2; tentative D call: TRBD1 (6 bases). Germline values: CDR1 WSHSY, CDR2 SAAADI. Trimming removed 6 bases from V and 4 bases from J, with 21 bases in between. CDR3 length: 16 residues. The DNA of the CDR3 is TGCGCCAGCAGGGGGTTGATAGGGGGGGATGGCTATGGCTACACCTTC. This encodes CASRGLIGGDGYGYTF.

This CDR3 is CASSPTGLASGEQYF. The CDR3 nucleotides are TGTGCCAGCAGTCCCACGGGACTAGCGAGCGGCGAGCAGTACTTC. The chain carries TRBV6-1 and TRBJ2-7; 10 bases match TRBD2. Germline assignment: CDR1 MNHNS and CDR2 SASEGT. The V and J ends lost 5 bases and 6 bases, in that order; junction bases with no gene match: 10. CDR3 length: 15 amino acids.

The V call is TRBV7-3, the J call TRBJ2-6; 9 bases are shared with TRBD2. V was clipped by 5 bases and J by 0 bases; unmatched bases: 5. The germline gives CDR1 SGHTA, CDR2 FQGTGA. The CDR3 contains 17 residues. The CDR3 DNA follows: TGTGCCAGCAGCCCCGCGGGGGGGTTCTCTGGGGCCAACGTCCTGACTTTC. Translation: CASSPAGGFSGANVLTF.

V gene TRBV27 combines with J gene TRBJ2-7; no clear D. Trimming removed 6 bases at V and 3 bases at J, with 6 bases between. This CDR3 spans 11 amino acids. Germline V gene data show CDR1 as MNHEY and CDR2 as SMNVEV (reference sequence). Here the CDR3 DNA reads TGTGCCAGCAGCTACAGCTACGAGCAGTACTTC. Amino acids: CASSYSYEQYF.

The rearrangement links TRBV14 to TRBJ2-3; 8 positions agree with TRBD2. Trimming at V came to 4 bases and at J to 4 bases, leaving 7 bases not matched to a gene. Germline-derived CDR1 and CDR2 are SGHDN and FVKESK. This CDR3 has 15 amino acids. CDR3: CASSLRPGGPDTQYF. The CDR3, as DNA: TGTGCCAGCAGCCTTAGGCCGGGAGGGCCAGATACGCAGTATTTT. Filled out from reference TRBV14 and TRBJ2-3, the complete variable domain reads EAGVTQFPSHSVIEKGQTVTLRCDPISGHDNLYWYRRVMGKEIKFLLHFVKESKQDESGMPNNRFLAERTGGTYSTLKVQPAELEDSGVYFCASSLRPGGPDTQYFGPGTRLTVL.

This clone was found once. The chain links TRBV4-2 to TRBJ2-7; unclear D gene. CDR1 is LGHNA and CDR2 is YNFKEQ in the germline V gene. Trimming removed 0 bases from V and 5 bases from J, with 14 bases in between. The CDR3 runs to 15 residues. The CDR3 region is CASSQDLGSTDEQYF. CDR3 sequence (DNA): TGTGCCAGCAGCCAAGATCTCGGTAGTACCGACGAGCAGTACTTC.

The chain couples TRBV6-1 to TRBJ2-7; TRBD2 matches at 7 bases. Germline values: CDR1 MNHNS, CDR2 SASEGT. V shed 7 bases and J 6 bases; nucleotides not matched to a gene: 12. This CDR3 has 14 residues. The CDR3: CASIEGGSTVEQYF. The CDR3 DNA sequence: TGTGCCAGCATCGAGGGAGGGAGCACTGTCGAGCAGTACTTC.

The chain carries TRBV5-4 and TRBJ2-7, with 7 nucleotides matching TRBD2. V lost 0 bases, J lost 7 bases, and 10 bases stayed unmatched. This CDR3 is 15 amino acids long. The V gene's germline CDR1 is SGHNT and CDR2 YYREEE (reference sequence). The CDR3 DNA is TGTGCCAGCAGCTTGGAGTCTGGGCGGGAGTGGGAGCAGTACTTC. Translated: CASSLESGREWEQYF.

The chain is built from TRBV6-5 and TRBJ2-7; 7 bases map to TRBD1. There are 15 residues in the CDR3. The V gene's germline CDR1 is MNHEY and CDR2 SVGAGI. V lost 6 bases and J lost 0; bases outside the gene matches: 8. This CDR3 is CASRETGIYSYEQYF. The CDR3 DNA sequence: TGTGCCAGCAGAGAGACAGGGATCTACTCCTACGAGCAGTACTTC.

This chain joins TRBV9 and TRBJ2-7; TRBD1 aligns across 8 bases. The V gene's germline CDR1 is SGDLS and CDR2 YYNGEE. V shed 5 bases and J 6 bases; nucleotides not matched to a gene: 10. This CDR3 has 14 amino acids. The CDR3 protein is CASSRSGGSGEQYF. The CDR3 DNA reads as TGTGCCAGCAGTCGCTCAGGGGGCTCAGGCGAGCAGTACTTC.

CDR3 region: CASSWGQGNNEQFF. In nucleotides, the CDR3 is TGTGCCAGCTCATGGGGACAGGGAAACAATGAGCAGTTCTTC. The rearrangement uses TRBV18 and TRBJ2-1; TRBD1 matches 9 bases. CDR3 length: 14 residues. The J segment lost 5 bases and the V segment lost 5 bases, leaving 4 bases of the junction unmatched. The V gene's germline CDR1 is KGHSH and CDR2 LQKENI. The full variable domain, with the rest looked up from reference TRBV18 and TRBJ2-1, is NAGVMQNPRHLVRRRGQEARLRCSPMKGHSHVYWYRQLPEEGLKFMVYLQKENIIDESGMPKERFSAEFPKEGPSILRIQQVVRGDSAAYFCASSWGQGNNEQFFGPGTRLTVL.

As to this clone: Other nucleotide sequences in the sample specify the same CDR3. CDR3 DNA sequence: TGTGCCACCAGCAGAGACCTCTACGAGCAGTACTTC. Translated, it gives CATSRDLYEQYF. The genes are TRBV15 and TRBJ2-7; no reliable D call. The length of the CDR3 is 12 residues. The ends were cut back, 0 bases at V and 3 bases at J, with 3 bases in the middle. The V gene's germline CDR1 is LNHNV and CDR2 YYDKDF (reference sequence).

This clone appeared a few times. The J gene is TRBJ2-7, the V gene TRBV6-1; 9 bases agree with TRBD2. This CDR3 has 15 amino acids. With V trimmed by 2 bases and J by 0 bases, 2 bases remained unmatched. CDR1 and CDR2 (germline): MNHNS, SASEGT. The CDR3 reads CASSELAGSSYEQYF. In nucleotides, the CDR3 is TGTGCCAGCAGTGAACTAGCGGGGAGCTCCTACGAGCAGTACTTC.